These 27 T cell receptor beta chains originate from one sample sequenced in a study of tumor and adjacent non-tumor tissue in lung cancer. No cell sorting was done before RNA was extracted from the tissue. This non-tumor lung sample came from over 3 cm beyond the tumor edge. The library came from three nested PCR rounds adapted from ARM-PCR protocols. TCRdb used MiXCR to reprocess the multiplex PCR reads, holding one entry per CDR3 protein. The sample lists 90,000 to 100,000 distinct CDR3 sequences, 80% occurring once. Sequencing was carried out using distant non-tumor lung tissue. These TCRs come from a man aged 55 to 70 with small cell lung cancer.

Note on this clonotype: The germline gene is not matched at one end of the junction; a read error may be the cause. The chain joins TRBV14 to TRBJ2-1; 7 bases align to TRBD2. The CDR3 contains 16 residues. Germline V gene data show CDR1 as SGHDN and CDR2 as FVKESK. CDR3 region: CASSQDPGRALIEHFF. The CDR3, as DNA: TGTGCCAGCAGCCAAGATCCAGGGAGGGCCCTTATTGAGCACTTCTTC.

The chain joins TRBV28 to TRBJ1-4; D remains unclear. CDR1 and CDR2 from the germline V gene are MDHEN and SYDVKM. The CDR3 contains 18 residues. The V end lost 6 bases, the J end lost 7 bases, and 27 bases lay between the germline ends. CDR3: CASSPLFLPRAPSEKLFF. DNA of the CDR3: TGTGCCAGCAGCCCGCTCTTTCTCCCCCGGGCACCTAGTGAAAAACTGTTTTTT.

Comment on this clonotype: Germline and junction disagree at one end, which may indicate a read error. This chain links TRBV20-1 with TRBJ2-1; the match to TRBD2 covers 9 bases. Germline values: CDR1 DFQATT, CDR2 SNEGSKA (reference sequence). The CDR3 totals 14 residues. CDR3 region: CSATLAGRPNGQFF. DNA of the CDR3: TGCAGTGCAACCCTAGCGGGAAGGCCTAATGGGCAGTTCTTC.

In the case of this clonotype: At one end the junction does not follow the germline gene, possibly because of a read error. The chain has TRBV5-4 and TRBJ2-7, with TRBD2 identical over 10 bases. Germline CDR1 SGHNT, CDR2 YYREEE (reference sequence). The CDR3 consists of 17 residues. CDR3: CACSLSNRAGGPYEQYF. The DNA of the CDR3 is TGTGCCTGCAGTTTGAGTAATCGAGCGGGAGGGCCATACGAGCAGTACTTC.

A word on this clonotype: At one end the junction does not follow the germline gene, possibly because of a read error. The V and J genes are TRBV6-6 and TRBJ1-5, with D unresolved. This CDR3 contains 14 residues. Germline CDR1 is MNHNY and CDR2 is SVGAGI (reference sequence). In DNA, the CDR3 is TGTGCCAGCAGCCCCCCGGGTAGCAATCAGCCCCGGCATTTT. Encoded protein: CASSPPGSNQPRHF.

The rearrangement links TRBV11-1 to TRBJ2-1; TRBD2 matches at 11 bases. CDR3 length equals 18 residues. Per germline, CDR1 SGHAT and CDR2 FQDESV (reference sequence). J was trimmed by 7 bases and V by 4 bases; bases with no gene match: 15. DNA for the CDR3: TGTGCCAGCAGCTCAGAATCGAGGACTAGCGGGTGTAATAATGAGCAGTTCTTC. Its protein product is CASSSESRTSGCNNEQFF.

V gene TRBV6-5 combines with J gene TRBJ2-7; tentatively, D is TRBD1 (6 bases). Germline CDR1 reads MNHEY; CDR2 reads SVGAGI. The CDR3 spans 22 residues. With 2 bases removed from V and 0 bases from J, the gap between germline ends came to 32 bases. The CDR3 is CASSYPQTPSSQRDISSYEQYV. In DNA, the CDR3 is TGTGCCAGCAGTTACCCCCAAACCCCTTCCTCTCAAAGGGACATCAGCTCCTACGAGCAGTACGTC.

A note on this clonotype: Germline and junction disagree at one end, which may indicate a read error. The V and J genes are TRBV7-8 and TRBJ2-2, with D possibly TRBD2 on 5 matching bases. CDR1 and CDR2 (germline): SGHVS, FQNEAQ. The CDR3 contains 16 residues. The CDR3 is CASSFQTSSSIGELSF. In DNA form, the CDR3 reads TGTGCCAGCAGCTTTCAAACAAGTAGTTCCATCGGGGAGCTGTCTTTT.

This clonotype was seen ten or more times. This chain uses TRBV2 with TRBJ2-3, with D perhaps matching TRBD1 (5 bases). CDR1 SNHLY and CDR2 FYNNEI come from the germline V gene. The CDR3 spans 14 residues. Trimming cost V 3 bases and J 1 base, with 8 bases left between them. The CDR3 DNA reads as TGTGCCAGCAGTGAGATACAGGGCACAGATACGCAGTATTTT. This encodes CASSEIQGTDTQYF.

As regards this clonotype: It is likely a read error, because the conserved phenylalanine at the end of the CDR3 is missing. This chain connects TRBV20-1 to TRBJ2-3, with D uncertain. Trimming removed 0 bases from V and 2 bases from J, with 9 bases in between. This CDR3 comprises 14 residues. The germline V gene has CDR1 DFQATT and CDR2 SNEGSKA (reference sequence). The CDR3 sequence: CSARDPRATDTQYC. In DNA, the CDR3 is TGCAGTGCTAGAGATCCACGGGCCACAGATACGCAGTATTGT.

Of note for this clonotype: Germline and junction disagree at one end, which may indicate a read error. The V and J genes are TRBV29-1 and TRBJ2-1, with D possibly called TRBD1 or TRBD2 (6 bases each). The CDR3 is 13 amino acids. CDR1 SQVTM and CDR2 ANQGSEA come from the germline V gene. DNA of the CDR3: TGCAGCGTTGCGGGGACTTGGGACAATGAGCAGTTTTTC. Translated, it gives CSVAGTWDNEQFF.

V and J are TRBV11-3 and TRBJ2-1; maybe TRBD1 (6 bases). CDR3 length: 12 residues. Germline V gene sequence: CDR1 SGHNT, CDR2 YENEEA. The CDR3 bases are TGTGCTACCAGCTTAGGGACATATGAGCAGTTCTTC. Encoded protein: CATSLGTYEQFF.

The V gene is TRBV6-5, the J gene TRBJ2-7; 9 nucleotides match TRBD1. The length of the CDR3 is 18 residues. Germline loops: CDR1 MNHEY, CDR2 SVGAGI. The CDR3 sequence: CASNYGDRETSPSYEQYV. As DNA, the CDR3 is TGTGCCAGCAATTACGGGGACAGGGAAACATCCCCTTCCTACGAACAGTACGTC.

The count of this clonotype is one. A read error is likely, as this CDR3 ends without the conserved phenylalanine or tryptophan. The chain carries TRBV12-3 or TRBV12-4 and TRBJ2-7; D might be TRBD1 (8 bases). Between the trimmed V and J ends, which lost 2 bases and 8 bases, there was a span of 16 bases. CDR3 length: 14 residues. In DNA form, the CDR3 reads TGTGCCAGCAGTTTAACAGGGGGGGGGTACCAGCAGTACTAC. Its translation: CASSLTGGGYQQYY.

A word on this clonotype: Mismatch with germline at one junction end may stem from a read error. V and J are TRBV5-1 and TRBJ2-1, with 14 bases that match TRBD2. The CDR3 covers 18 residues. Germline V gene sequence: CDR1 SGHRS, CDR2 YFSETQ. In DNA form, the CDR3 reads TGCGCCGGCAGCTTGTATGGGACTAGCGGGGGCTCCTACAATGAGCAGTTCTTC. It specifies CAGSLYGTSGGSYNEQFF.

Regarding this clonotype: No conserved phenylalanine or tryptophan ends this CDR3, so it is likely a read error. This rearrangement joins TRBV12-3 or TRBV12-4 to TRBJ1-5; no clear D. This CDR3 has 13 residues. The CDR3 loop is CASSLAGGQPQHI. The CDR3 nucleotides read TGTGCCAGCAGTTTGGCAGGTGGCCAGCCTCAGCATATT.

The chain joins TRBV5-6 to TRBJ1-4; D is possibly TRBD1 (5 bases). From germline, CDR1 is SGHDT and CDR2 YYEEEE. The V gene lost 8 bases and the J gene lost 7 bases, with 18 bases spanning the gap. There are 14 residues in the CDR3. The CDR3 nucleotides are TGTGCCAGTAGTTACGTCAGGGAGATTGAAAAACTGTTTTTT. Protein product: CASSYVREIEKLFF.

This clonotype appeared a few times. V usage is TRBV11-2 and J usage is TRBJ2-3, with 8 bases identical to TRBD2. This CDR3 has 16 residues. Per the germline V gene, CDR1 is SGHAT and CDR2 is FQNNGV. Losses at the gene ends were 9 bases for V and 3 bases for J; bases not matched to a gene: 14. The DNA for the CDR3 is TGTGCCAGGAACCCCCACGGGAGGGCCGATACAGATACGCAGTATTTT. Translation: CARNPHGRADTDTQYF.

A word on this clonotype: A junction boundary mismatches the germline segment, possibly from a read error. The DNA for the CDR3 is TGCCCCAGCAGCCAAGATGGATACAATGAGCAGTTCTTC. This translates into CPSSQDGYNEQFF. The gene calls are TRBV4-2 and TRBJ2-1; D remains unclear. CDR1 and CDR2 (germline): LGHNA, YNFKEQ. This CDR3 has 13 amino acids.

Comments on this clonotype: Compared with germline, one end of the junction differs, possibly owing to a read error. The chain combines TRBV29-1 with TRBJ2-7; D is perhaps TRBD1 or TRBD2 (5 bases each). Germline V lookup: CDR1 SQVTM, CDR2 ANQGSEA. The CDR3 sequence is 13 residues long. The CDR3 DNA is TGTAGCGTTGGGTCGGGGCGGACCTACGAGCAGTACTTC. Protein sequence: CSVGSGRTYEQYF.

Ten or more counts support this clonotype. The V and J genes are TRBV5-8 and TRBJ2-6; D gene ambiguous. The V gene's germline CDR1 is SGHTS and CDR2 YDEGEE. With 1 base removed from V and 0 bases from J, the gap between germline ends came to 5 bases. The CDR3 is made up of 15 amino acids. The chain's CDR3 is CASSLLSSGANVLTF. CDR3 DNA: TGTGCCAGCAGCTTGCTTAGCTCTGGGGCCAACGTCCTGACTTTC. The full variable domain, completed using reference TRBV5-8 and TRBJ2-6, is EAGVTQSPTHLIKTRGQQATLRCSPISGHTSVYWYQQALGLGLQFLLWYDEGEERNRGNFPPRFSGRQFPNYSSELNVNALELEDSALYLCASSLLSSGANVLTFGAGSRLTVL.

On this clonotype itself: One base away lies a much larger clone, so this may be a sequencing read error. The CDR3 carries no conserved terminal phenylalanine or tryptophan, so it likely arises from a read error. This chain links TRBV20-1 with TRBJ2-3, with 10 bases identical to TRBD2. CDR3 size: 15 residues. V trimming: 5 bases; J trimming: 2 bases; junction bases outside the gene matches: 7. Per germline, CDR1 DFQATT and CDR2 SNEGSKA (reference sequence). The chain's CDR3 is CSAEQREGSTDTQYL. The CDR3, as DNA: TGCAGTGCTGAACAGCGGGAGGGCTCCACAGATACGCAGTATTTA.

In regard to this clonotype: The junction and the germline gene differ at one end; a read error may be behind it. This rearrangement joins TRBV5-1 to TRBJ2-1; TRBD1 might be the D (7 bases). CDR1 and CDR2 (germline): SGHRS, YFSETQ. The CDR3 is 15 residues long. CDR3: CTSSAQGGSCNEQFF. CDR3 in DNA: TGCACCAGCAGCGCTCAGGGGGGCTCCTGCAATGAGCAGTTCTTC.

About this clonotype itself: As the CDR3 is not closed by the conserved phenylalanine or tryptophan, this likely results from a read error. The chain links TRBV12-3 or TRBV12-4 to TRBJ2-5, with D hard to call. The CDR3 consists of 10 residues. CDR3 in amino acids: CTSSLGTQYI. In nucleotides, the CDR3 is TGTACCAGCAGTTTAGGGACCCAGTACATC.

V usage is TRBV6-1 and J usage is TRBJ1-2; no firm D call. V was pared by 8 bases and J by 6 bases, with 19 bases between. CDR1 and CDR2 (germline): MNHNS, SASEGT. The CDR3 is 14 residues long. The CDR3, as DNA: TGTGCCAGCTCGTTATCCCGGGATAATCATGGCTACACCTTC. Its protein is CASSLSRDNHGYTF.

Turning to this clonotype: The germline gene is not matched at one end of the junction; a read error may be the cause. V usage is TRBV11-2 and J usage is TRBJ2-2; 7 bases align to TRBD1. This CDR3 is built from 14 residues. Germline V gene data show CDR1 as SGHAT and CDR2 as FQNNGV. The CDR3: CASRVTGNTGELLF. CDR3 coding DNA: TGTGCCAGCCGCGTGACAGGGAATACCGGGGAGCTGTTATTT.

This clonotype is medium-sized (0.01 to 0.1%) within its sample. The chain recombines TRBV11-3 with TRBJ1-1; no definite D call. The CDR3 has 14 amino acids. Germline assignment: CDR1 SGHNT and CDR2 YENEEA. Trimming stripped 0 bases from V and 3 bases from J, with 8 bases between. As DNA, the CDR3 is TGTGCCAGCAGCTTAGAGGGAGAGGACACTGAAGCTTTCTTT. Translating gives CASSLEGEDTEAFF.